Listed below are T cell receptor beta chains from one sample, sequenced in a study of shared clonotypes between healthy human individuals. Measured with immunoSEQ multiplex PCR; TCRdb has only the in-frame clones, and not every one. The data contain millions of clones, 90% to 95% of them singletons. Input material: naive CD4+ T cells from PBMCs. Receptors were obtained from a young man in good health. Some clones in this sample may be carry-over from other donors' samples. CDR3s leave out the opening cysteine and the closing phenylalanine or tryptophan. Fields, in order: D gene, V gene, CDR3 protein. A D gene is named only where the DNA matches it firmly.

D gene: TRBD1
V gene: TRBV27
CDR3 protein: ASSLNGDSYEQY

D gene: .
V gene: TRBV5-1
CDR3 protein: ASSLEQEGNEQF

D gene: .
V gene: TRBV6-5
CDR3 protein: ASSSFPRVLSYEQY

D gene: .
V gene: TRBV19
CDR3 protein: AGSSDRSGANVLT

D gene: .
V gene: TRBV2
CDR3 protein: ASSDLRYNEQF

D gene: .
V gene: TRBV5-1
CDR3 protein: ASSFVLGTDTQY

D gene: TRBD2
V gene: TRBV28
CDR3 protein: ASRRLAGANEQF

D gene: .
V gene: TRBV19
CDR3 protein: ASSMSAGPPNTEAF

D gene: .
V gene: TRBV2
CDR3 protein: ASSERFGSQIYGYT

D gene: TRBD2
V gene: TRBV4-3
CDR3 protein: ASSQETLAGVGDTQY

D gene: TRBD1
V gene: TRBV6-1
CDR3 protein: ASSEALGTGGETQY

D gene: TRBD1
V gene: TRBV5-1
CDR3 protein: ASSSPGTGAYEQY

D gene: .
V gene: TRBV5-1
CDR3 protein: ASSVIRSNTGELF

D gene: .
V gene: TRBV7-2
CDR3 protein: ASSSDRGSYNEQF

D gene: TRBD1
V gene: TRBV5-1
CDR3 protein: ASRETGGYEQY

D gene: TRBD1
V gene: TRBV18
CDR3 protein: ASSLDRGANTGELF

D gene: .
V gene: TRBV9
CDR3 protein: ASSDRTGTDTQY

D gene: .
V gene: TRBV5-8
CDR3 protein: ASRKSNYGYT

D gene: TRBD2
V gene: TRBV19
CDR3 protein: ASSIQTSGGDTQY

D gene: .
V gene: TRBV27
CDR3 protein: ASSFSGYDTQY

D gene: .
V gene: TRBV7-9
CDR3 protein: ASNGDLRTDTQY

D gene: .
V gene: TRBV18
CDR3 protein: ASSPPSAYEQY